Below are 12 T cell receptor beta chains sequenced from a single sample in a study of blood T cell repertoires in COVID-19. Produced via immunoSEQ multiplex PCR; TCRdb's table is partial and in-frame only. The data contain about 90,000 clones, 75% to 90% of them singletons. Input material: peripheral blood. The receptor set was obtained from a male donor with acute or convalescent COVID-19.

This clone was seen once. The chain combines TRBV7-9 with TRBJ1-2, with no clear D. Germline assignment: CDR1 SEHNR and CDR2 FQNEAQ (reference sequence). The CDR3 extends over 14 amino acids. The V end was cut by 4 bases, the J end by 2 bases, with 11 bases between. The CDR3 loop is CASSSGVANYGYTF. The DNA for the CDR3 is TGTGCCAGCAGCTCGGGAGTGGCGAACTATGGCTACACCTTC.

The V call is TRBV15, the J call TRBJ1-4; D is perhaps TRBD1 (6 bases). With 0 bases removed from V and 5 bases from J, the gap between germline ends came to 7 bases. Germline values: CDR1 LNHNV, CDR2 YYDKDF (reference sequence). This CDR3 comprises 14 residues. This CDR3 reads CATSRDGQNEKLFF. CDR3 DNA sequence: TGTGCCACCAGCAGAGATGGACAGAATGAAAAACTGTTTTTT.

The rearrangement joins TRBV7-6 to TRBJ2-2; 12 nucleotides match TRBD1. V lost 5 bases to trimming and J lost 4 bases; unmatched junction nucleotides: 8. Looked up from germline, CDR1 is SGHVS and CDR2 is FNYEAQ. This CDR3 is 17 amino acids long. The CDR3 bases are TGTGCCAGCAGCCCAGGGACAGGGGGCGTAGGCACCGGGGAGCTGTTTTTT. It specifies CASSPGTGGVGTGELFF.

The chain links TRBV9 to TRBJ1-2; 9 nucleotides match TRBD1. CDR3 length: 16 amino acids. Germline V lookup: CDR1 SGDLS, CDR2 YYNGEE. V shed 0 bases, J shed 7 bases, and the junction held 10 bases outside the gene matches. DNA for the CDR3: TGTGCCAGCAGCGTAGGGGGACAGGGTAGTCCTCGTGGCTACACCTTC. This encodes CASSVGGQGSPRGYTF.

The chain uses TRBV7-2 and TRBJ1-3; D might be TRBD1 (5 bases). Trimming took off 5 bases at V and 0 bases at J, with 11 bases between the two ends. The CDR3 has 15 residues. Germline V CDR1 and CDR2: SGHTA, FQGNSA. Here the CDR3 DNA reads TGTGCCAGCAGCGCCGGGACTAACTCTGGAAACACCATATATTTT. It translates to CASSAGTNSGNTIYF.

The chain links TRBV9 to TRBJ1-6; 7 nucleotides align to TRBD1. Trimming removed 3 bases from V and 9 bases from J; junction bases left unmatched: 3. Germline CDR1 SGDLS, CDR2 YYNGEE. The CDR3 is made up of 13 amino acids. The chain's CDR3 is CASSGTGLSPLHF. The CDR3 DNA sequence: TGTGCCAGCAGCGGGACAGGACTTTCACCCCTCCACTTT. The whole variable domain, filled in from reference TRBV9 and TRBJ1-6, reads DSGVTQTPKHLITATGQRVTLRCSPRSGDLSVYWYQQSLDQGLQFLIQYYNGEERAKGNILERFSAQQFPDLHSELNLSSLELGDSALYFCASSGTGLSPLHFGNGTRLTVT.

This clone was picked up a small number of times. The CDR3 nucleotides are TGTGCCAGCAGCTTTGGAGGGACGGGGACCCAGTACTTC. As protein: CASSFGGTGTQYF. The chain uses TRBV7-3 and TRBJ2-5, with a weak D call TRBD2 (6 bases). CDR3 size: 13 residues. The V gene's germline CDR1 is SGHTA and CDR2 FQGTGA. The germline V and J ends were trimmed by 3 bases and 7 bases, with 12 bases remaining between them.

This clone was seen only once. The chain is built from TRBV29-1 and TRBJ2-7, with 14 bases fitting TRBD2. Per the germline V gene, CDR1 is SQVTM and CDR2 is ANQGSEA. V shed 7 bases, J shed 6 bases, and the junction held 5 bases outside the gene matches. The CDR3 covers 13 residues. In DNA, the CDR3 is TGCAGCGCTAGGACTAGCGGGGGGATCGAGCAGTACTTC. Translating it yields CSARTSGGIEQYF.

The chain has TRBV15 and TRBJ1-2, with a weak D call TRBD1 (6 bases). Trimming removed 3 bases at V and 3 bases at J, with 11 bases between. This CDR3 has 14 amino acids. CDR1 and CDR2 from the germline V gene are LNHNV and YYDKDF (reference sequence). CDR3 nucleotide sequence: TGTGCCACCAGCAGGGCCGGACAGTACTATGGCTACACCTTC. Translation: CATSRAGQYYGYTF.

The rearrangement uses TRBV20-1 and TRBJ2-3; D is uncertain. Germline V gene sequence: CDR1 DFQATT, CDR2 SNEGSKA (reference sequence). V lost 5 bases to trimming and J lost 4 bases, with 7 bases between them. CDR3 length equals 11 residues. CDR3 nucleotide sequence: TGCAGTGCTCAACTATCAGATACGCAGTATTTT. Its protein is CSAQLSDTQYF.

The rearrangement links TRBV7-9 to TRBJ2-1; TRBD1 might be the D (6 bases). Per the germline V gene, CDR1 is SEHNR and CDR2 is FQNEAQ (reference sequence). V was trimmed by 5 bases and J by 7 bases, leaving 9 bases between them. The CDR3 is 12 residues long. The CDR3 protein is CASSGDRNEQFF. The CDR3 DNA follows: TGTGCCAGCAGCGGCGACAGGAATGAGCAGTTCTTC. Combining the CDR3 with reference TRBV7-9 and TRBJ2-1 gives the whole variable domain DTGVSQNPRHKITKRGQNVTFRCDPISEHNRLYWYRQTLGQGPEFLTYFQNEAQLEKSRLLSDRFSAERPKGSFSTLEIQRTEQGDSAMYLCASSGDRNEQFFGPGTRLTVL.

The CDR3 region is CATSRDRAGAYNEQFF. CDR3 in DNA: TGTGCCACCAGCAGAGATCGAGCGGGGGCGTACAATGAGCAGTTCTTC. The rearrangement uses TRBV15 and TRBJ2-1; 8 positions agree with TRBD2. The CDR3 contains 16 residues. The germline gives CDR1 LNHNV, CDR2 YYDKDF (reference sequence). J was trimmed by 4 bases and V by 0 bases; bases with no gene match: 5.